This T cell receptor (beta chain) was identified in a study of T cell responses to AZD1222 COVID-19 vaccine. Profiling relied on immunoSEQ multiplex PCR, and the TCRdb table lists in-frame clones only, not all of them. Among 160,000 or so clones listed, approximately 92% were seen once. The material was peripheral blood, obtained on day 0 of AZD1222 vaccination. This clonotype originated in an adult in good health.

The CDR3 coding sequence is TGTGCCAGCAGGCTAGGCGGAGTGAACACCGGGGAGCTGTTTTTT. Residues: CASRLGGVNTGELFF. V usage is TRBV5-4 and J usage is TRBJ2-2; no reliable D call. The CDR3 sequence is 15 residues long. V lost 5 bases, J lost 1 base, and 12 bases lay in between. Germline CDR1 and CDR2: SGHNT and YYREEE (reference sequence).